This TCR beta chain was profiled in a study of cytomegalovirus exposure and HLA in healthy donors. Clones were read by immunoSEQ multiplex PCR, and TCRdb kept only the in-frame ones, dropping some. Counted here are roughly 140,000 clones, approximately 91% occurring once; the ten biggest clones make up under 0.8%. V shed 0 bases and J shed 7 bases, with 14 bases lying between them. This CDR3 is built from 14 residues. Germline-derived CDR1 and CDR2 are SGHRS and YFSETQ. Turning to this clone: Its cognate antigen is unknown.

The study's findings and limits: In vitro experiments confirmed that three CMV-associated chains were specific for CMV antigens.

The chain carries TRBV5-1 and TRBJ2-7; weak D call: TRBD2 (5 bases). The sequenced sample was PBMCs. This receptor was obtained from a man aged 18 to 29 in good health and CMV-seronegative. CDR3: CASSLEGGLGEQYF. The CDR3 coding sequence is TGCGCCAGCAGCTTGGAAGGAGGATTGGGGGAGCAGTACTTC. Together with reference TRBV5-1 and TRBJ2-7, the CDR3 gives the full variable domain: KAGVTQTPRYLIKTRGQQVTLSCSPISGHRSVSWYQQTPGQGLQFLFEYFSETQRNKGNFPGRFSGRQFSNSRSEMNVSTLELGDSALYLCASSLEGGLGEQYFGPGTRLTVT.